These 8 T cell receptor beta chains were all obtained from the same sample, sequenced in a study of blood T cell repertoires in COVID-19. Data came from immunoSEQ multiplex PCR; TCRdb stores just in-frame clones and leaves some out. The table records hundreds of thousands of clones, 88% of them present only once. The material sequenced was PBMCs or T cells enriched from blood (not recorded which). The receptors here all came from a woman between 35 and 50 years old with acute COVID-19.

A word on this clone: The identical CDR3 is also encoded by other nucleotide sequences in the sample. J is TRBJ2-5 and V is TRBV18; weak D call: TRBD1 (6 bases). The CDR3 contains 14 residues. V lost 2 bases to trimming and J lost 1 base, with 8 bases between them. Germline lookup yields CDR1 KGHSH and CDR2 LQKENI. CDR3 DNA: TGTGCCAGCTCACCAGCAGGGGTCCAAGAGACCCAGTACTTC. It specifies CASSPAGVQETQYF.

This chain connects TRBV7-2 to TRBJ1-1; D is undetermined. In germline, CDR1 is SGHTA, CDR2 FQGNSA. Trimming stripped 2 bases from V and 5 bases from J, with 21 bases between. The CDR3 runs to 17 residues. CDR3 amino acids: CASSLYSEGRMGTEAFF. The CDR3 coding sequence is TGTGCCAGCAGCTTATATTCCGAGGGCAGGATGGGGACTGAAGCTTTCTTT.

The CDR3 coding sequence is TGTGCCAGCAGCTTGGGACAGGGGTCCTACGAGCAGTACTTC. This sequence encodes CASSLGQGSYEQYF. The chain links TRBV5-4 to TRBJ2-7, with 8 bases fitting TRBD1. Per the germline V gene, CDR1 is SGHNT and CDR2 is YYREEE (reference sequence). This CDR3 has 14 amino acids. The trim removed 0 bases at V and 1 base at J, leaving 0 bases unmatched.

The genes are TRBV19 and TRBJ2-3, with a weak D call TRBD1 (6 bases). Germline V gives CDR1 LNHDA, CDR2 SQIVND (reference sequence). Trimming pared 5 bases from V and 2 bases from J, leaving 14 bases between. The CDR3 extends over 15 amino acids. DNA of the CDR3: TGTGCCAGTAGTTTAAGACGGGACATCACAGATACGCAGTATTTT. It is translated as CASSLRRDITDTQYF.

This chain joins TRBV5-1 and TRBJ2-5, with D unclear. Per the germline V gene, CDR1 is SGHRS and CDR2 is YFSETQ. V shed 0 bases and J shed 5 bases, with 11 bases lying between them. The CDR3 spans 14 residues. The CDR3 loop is CASSLEHLGETQYF. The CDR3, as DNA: TGCGCCAGCAGCTTGGAACACCTCGGGGAGACCCAGTACTTC.

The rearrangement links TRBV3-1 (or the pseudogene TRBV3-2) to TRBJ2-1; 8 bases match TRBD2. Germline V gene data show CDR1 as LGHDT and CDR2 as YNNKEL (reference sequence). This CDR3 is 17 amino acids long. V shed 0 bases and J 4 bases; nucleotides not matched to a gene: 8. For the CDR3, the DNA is TGTGCCAGCAGCCAAGATACGAGCGGGGGATCATACAATGAGCAGTTCTTC. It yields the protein CASSQDTSGGSYNEQFF.

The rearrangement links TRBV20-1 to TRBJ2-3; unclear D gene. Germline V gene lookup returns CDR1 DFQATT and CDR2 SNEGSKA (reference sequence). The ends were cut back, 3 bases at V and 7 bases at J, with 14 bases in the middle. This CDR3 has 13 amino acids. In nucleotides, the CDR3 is TGCAGTGCTAGTAGGAGATTCGAAAATACGCAGTATTTT. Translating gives CSASRRFENTQYF.

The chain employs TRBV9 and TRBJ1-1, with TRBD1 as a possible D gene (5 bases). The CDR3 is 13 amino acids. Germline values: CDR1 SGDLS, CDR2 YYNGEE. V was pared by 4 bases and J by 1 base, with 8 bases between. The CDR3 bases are TGTGCCAGCAGCAAGACAGCGAACACTGAAGCTTTCTTT. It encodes CASSKTANTEAFF.